The rows below give T cell receptor beta chains drawn from one sample of a study of CD8 T cells in Susac syndrome. TCRdb re-derived calls from the immunoSEQ multiplex PCR reads in MiXCR, one entry per CDR3 protein. The profile shows hundreds of thousands of distinct CDR3 sequences, roughly 95% of them singletons. Sequenced: CD4+ T cells from PBMCs. The origin of the receptors is a human donor with Susac syndrome. CDR3s include the opening cysteine and the closing phenylalanine or tryptophan. The order of the fields is V gene, CDR3 length, clone size, D gene, J gene, CDR3 DNA, CDR3 protein. The D gene is left open where the match is weak. The size field is filled for only some rows; it gives once, few, many or a size class.

TRBV19	15	.	TRBD1	TRBJ2-2	TGTGCCTCACAGGGGACGGCGAAGGGCACCGGGGAGCTGTTTTTT	CASQGTAKGTGELFF
TRBV11-3	16	.	.	TRBJ2-1	TGTGCCAGCAGCTTAGTTAGGGGCGGACTTTACAATGAGCAGTTCTTC	CASSLVRGGLYNEQFF
TRBV30	13	.	.	TRBJ2-7	TGTGCCTGGAGTGTCGGGTTAGCCTACGAGCAGTACTTC	CAWSVGLAYEQYF
TRBV4-1	21	once	.	TRBJ2-4	TGCGCCAGCAGCCAAGGCTCGGTTCCTGGGCGGGACAGATTAGCCAAAAACATTCAGTACTTC	CASSQGSVPGRDRLAKNIQYF
TRBV19	15	.	TRBD1	TRBJ2-7	TGTGCCAGTAGTCCGGACAGGGGAAGCTCCTACGAGCAGTACTTC	CASSPDRGSSYEQYF
TRBV6-5	15	.	.	TRBJ1-2	TGTGCCAGCACCGCCGAACCTGGTCCTAACTATGGCTACACCTTC	CASTAEPGPNYGYTF
TRBV25-1	15	.	TRBD1	TRBJ2-1	TGTGCCAGCAGACAGACAGGGATTAACTACAATGAGCAGTTCTTC	CASRQTGINYNEQFF
TRBV5-6	14	.	.	TRBJ1-2	TGTGCCAGCAGCTGGGCGGGCCCGAGCTATGGCTACACCTTC	CASSWAGPSYGYTF
TRBV29-1	16	once	TRBD2	TRBJ2-2	TGCAGCGTTGAATGGGCTCTAGCGGGAGAAATCGGGGAGCTGTTTTTT	CSVEWALAGEIGELFF
TRBV6-6	10	few	.	TRBJ2-1	TGTGCCAGCAGTTCCTCCGAGCAGTTCTTC	CASSSSEQFF
TRBV10-3	13	.	TRBD1	TRBJ2-7	TGTGCCATCAGATCGACAGGGGCCCACGAGCAGTACTTC	CAIRSTGAHEQYF
TRBV3-1	16	.	TRBD1	TRBJ2-1	TGTGCCAGCAGCCAACACCGGGACAGAATTTACAATGAGCAGTTCTTC	CASSQHRDRIYNEQFF
TRBV11-1	14	few	.	TRBJ1-1	TGTGCCAGCAGCTTGGTACGGGGGAACACTGAAGCTTTCTTT	CASSLVRGNTEAFF
TRBV12-3/TRBV12-4	15	.	TRBD1	TRBJ1-2	TGTGCCAGCAAAGCAGGGGACAGGGGGTACTATGGCTACACCTTC	CASKAGDRGYYGYTF
TRBV6-2/TRBV6-3	16	.	TRBD2	TRBJ2-1	TGTGCCAGCAGTTTTACAGCGGGAGACGCCTACAATGAGCAGTTCTTC	CASSFTAGDAYNEQFF
TRBV27	15	.	.	TRBJ2-7	TGTGCCAGCAGGAAACACGGGACAACATACTACGAGCAGTACTTC	CASRKHGTTYYEQYF
TRBV6-1	17	.	TRBD2	TRBJ2-5	TGTGCCACCAAGACCGGGACTAGCGGGAGAGGGGAGGAGACCCAGTACTTC	CATKTGTSGRGEETQYF
TRBV28	13	.	.	TRBJ1-5	TGTGCCAGCAGTTTGTACGGGAAACAGCCCCAGCATTTT	CASSLYGKQPQHF
TRBV19	13	.	.	TRBJ1-4	TGTGCCAGTAGCCTCAGTGTGGGGGAAAAACTGTTTTTT	CASSLSVGEKLFF
TRBV9	14	.	.	TRBJ2-7	TGTGCCAGCAGCGTAAGCGGAGAGACAGGAGGGCAGTACTTC	CASSVSGETGGQYF
TRBV6-5	14	.	.	TRBJ1-2	TGTGCCAGCAGTTACAGCGTGAGGGTGAATGGCTACACCTTC	CASSYSVRVNGYTF
TRBV19	13	.	.	TRBJ1-2	TGTGCCAGTAGTACCAGGACAAACTATGGCTACACCTTC	CASSTRTNYGYTF
TRBV5-1	17	.	.	TRBJ2-2	TGCGCCAGCAGCCTGCACGGCCGAGGGTCGAACACCGGGGAGCTGTTTTTT	CASSLHGRGSNTGELFF
TRBV20-1	14	.	TRBD2	TRBJ2-5	TGCAGTGCCGGGACTAGCGGGAGTGTAAAGACCCAGTACTTC	CSAGTSGSVKTQYF
TRBV20-1	15	.	.	TRBJ2-1	TGCAGTACTCAGGGGCCACTACTAGGCTACAATGAGCAGTTCTTC	CSTQGPLLGYNEQFF
TRBV11-3	13	.	.	TRBJ1-1	TGTGCCAGCAGCGGCGGGGTCGACTCTGAAGCTTTCTTT	CASSGGVDSEAFF
TRBV5-1	14	.	.	TRBJ2-7	TGCGCCAGCAGCTCGCCAGAGAGCTCCTACGAGCAGTACTTC	CASSSPESSYEQYF
TRBV11-3	17	.	TRBD1	TRBJ2-4	TGTGCCAGCGAGTTAGGGGAGCGGGGGACAGGGGAAAACATTCAGTACTTC	CASELGERGTGENIQYF
TRBV29-1	10	.	.	TRBJ1-1	TGCAGCGTCCGAGACCCTGAAGCTTTCTTT	CSVRDPEAFF
TRBV29-1	13	.	.	TRBJ2-7	TGCAGCGTTGACTTGGCAGGCTCCTACGAGCAGTACTTC	CSVDLAGSYEQYF
TRBV15	13	.	.	TRBJ1-2	TGTGCCACCAGCAGAGATCGGGAGAGTGGCTACACCTTC	CATSRDRESGYTF
TRBV30	13	.	.	TRBJ1-1	TGTGCCTGGAGCGGGAACCCGAACACTGAAGCTTTCTTT	CAWSGNPNTEAFF
TRBV29-1	15	.	.	TRBJ1-5	TGCAGCGTTGAAGCGGGGGCCGGTGGGAATCAGCCCCAGCATTTT	CSVEAGAGGNQPQHF